This T cell receptor (beta chain) derives from a study of cytomegalovirus exposure and HLA in healthy donors. Comments on this clone: Its target is unknown.

The donors belonged to the roughly 110-subject validation cohort, separate from the roughly 710-subject first cohort. Study-wide points: Subsequent analysis found a tendency for first-cohort TCR clusters to co-occur within the 110 or so validation repertoires.

Trimming took 5 bases from V and 7 from J; bases not matched to a gene: 17. CDR1 and CDR2 from the germline V gene are SEHNR and FQNEAQ (reference sequence). The CDR3 consists of 18 residues. Measured with immunoSEQ multiplex PCR; TCRdb has only the in-frame clones, and not every one. This table holds approximately 62,000 clones, 92% found once. What was sequenced was PBMCs. This TCR came from a woman between 18 and 29 years old in good health and CMV-seronegative. The chain recombines TRBV7-9 with TRBJ1-6, with 7 bases aligning to TRBD1. For the CDR3, the DNA is TGTGCCAGCAGCCTAACCGTGGACCCAGAAGGGGGCAATTCACCCCTCCACTTT. Its protein is CASSLTVDPEGGNSPLHF.